This T cell receptor beta chain was captured in a study of cytomegalovirus exposure and HLA in healthy donors. About the study: Earlier findings included some 120 million unique TCR beta sequences obtained from 170 million or so T cells.

In this sample, this clone turned up a few times. Amplification used 60 Vbeta primers and 13 Jbeta primers. Sequencing was performed with immunoSEQ multiplex PCR; in TCRdb, only in-frame clones are kept and a portion is missing. The sample shows about 170,000 clones, about 76% of them seen only once. CDR3 length: 17 residues. Germline V gene data show CDR1 as MNHNS and CDR2 as SASEGT. V shed 3 bases, J shed 1 base, and the junction held 8 bases outside the gene matches. This TCR came from a female donor in good health and CMV-seronegative. The chain employs TRBV6-1 and TRBJ1-5; 8 nucleotides match TRBD1. Sequencing was done on a sample of PBMCs. In nucleotides, the CDR3 is TGTGCCAGCAGTGAGTTTTCCCGGACAGGGAGCAATCAGCCCCAGCATTTT. This gives the protein CASSEFSRTGSNQPQHF.